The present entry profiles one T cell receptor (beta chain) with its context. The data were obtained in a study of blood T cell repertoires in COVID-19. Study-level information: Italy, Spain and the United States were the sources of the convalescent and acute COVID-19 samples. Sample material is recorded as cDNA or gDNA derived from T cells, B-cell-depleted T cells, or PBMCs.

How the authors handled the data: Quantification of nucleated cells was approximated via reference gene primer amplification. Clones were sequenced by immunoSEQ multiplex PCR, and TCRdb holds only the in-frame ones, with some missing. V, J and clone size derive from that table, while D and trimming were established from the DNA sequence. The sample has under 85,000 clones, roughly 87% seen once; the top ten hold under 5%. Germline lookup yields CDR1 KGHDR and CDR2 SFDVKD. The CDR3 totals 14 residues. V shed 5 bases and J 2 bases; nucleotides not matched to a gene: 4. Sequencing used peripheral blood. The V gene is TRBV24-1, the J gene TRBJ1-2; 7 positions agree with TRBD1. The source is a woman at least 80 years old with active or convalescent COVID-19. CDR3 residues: CATSGTTGNYGYTF. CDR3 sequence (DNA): TGTGCCACCAGTGGCACGACAGGGAACTATGGCTACACCTTC.